This TCR beta chain comes out of a study of cytomegalovirus exposure and HLA in healthy donors. Whole-study results and caveats: Sequencing depth across donors, presence/absence analyses assumed, was roughly uniform. When analyzed later, a missense DCLRE1C variant was found to be linked to TCR beta V- and J-gene trimming.

13 Jbeta primers and 60 Vbeta primers were used for the PCR. The table came from immunoSEQ multiplex PCR; TCRdb's copy has only in-frame clones and leaves some out. Of around 180,000 clones in the sample, around 80% were seen once. For this clone: Its antigen remains unidentified.

Germline lookup yields CDR1 SGHNT and CDR2 YYREEE (reference sequence). V lost 0 bases and J 6 bases, leaving 19 bases between the germline ends. The CDR3 runs to 16 residues. The chain uses TRBV5-4 and TRBJ2-7; D may be TRBD2 (7 bases). Sequenced sample: PBMCs. The source is a woman aged 45 to 65 in good health and CMV-seropositive. The CDR3 DNA reads as TGTGCCAGCAGCTTGGCCGAATCGGGGGGCCCCTCCGAGCAGTACTTC. Translating gives CASSLAESGGPSEQYF.